These T cell receptor beta chains were read from a single sample in a study of memory CD4+ T cells and cytomegalovirus serostatus. Only in-frame clones appear in the TCRdb table, and some are missing; sequencing was by immunoSEQ multiplex PCR. Among 54,000 or so clones listed, about 81% were seen once. The sample was memory CD4+ T cells from blood. The receptors shown here come from an adult in good health and CMV-seronegative. Each CDR3 is given with its conserved first and last residue. The D gene is left open where the match is weak. Not all rows give a size; the values are once, few, many and, for expanded clones, a class.

CASSPSGHMNTEAFF	TGTGCCAGCAGCCCGTCGGGCCACATGAACACTGAAGCTTTCTTT	TRBJ1-1	TRBV5-4	.	once
CASSPLTSGRDNEQFF	TGTGCCAGCTCACCATTGACTAGCGGGCGCGACAATGAGCAGTTCTTC	TRBJ2-1	TRBV18	TRBD2	.
CASKSGQVSSSGELFF	TGTGCCAGTAAGTCGGGACAGGTCTCAAGCTCCGGGGAGCTGTTTTTT	TRBJ2-2	TRBV19	TRBD1	.
CASSQSAGIRETQYF	TGCGCCAGCAGTCAATCGGCAGGGATCAGAGAGACCCAGTACTTC	TRBJ2-5	TRBV23-1	.	.
CASSPGGVTEAFF	TGTGCCAGCAGTCCAGGGGGCGTCACTGAAGCTTTCTTT	TRBJ1-1	TRBV28	TRBD1	once
CASSLIVGPSEQYF	TGTGCCAGCAGTTTAATAGTAGGTCCGAGCGAGCAGTACTTC	TRBJ2-7	TRBV28	.	.
CASSINRGHGYTF	TGTGCCAGTAGTATTAACAGGGGGCATGGCTACACCTTC	TRBJ1-2	TRBV19	TRBD1	.
CASSSAGTLGYTF	TGTGCCAGCAGCTCAGCTGGGACACTTGGCTACACCTTC	TRBJ1-2	TRBV7-2	.	.
CASSLMGLAGGQETQYF	TGCGCCAGCAGCTTGATGGGTTTGGCGGGAGGACAAGAGACCCAGTACTTC	TRBJ2-5	TRBV5-1	TRBD2	few
CASSYTSLARSYNEQFF	TGTGCCAGCAGCTATACCTCATTAGCGAGATCCTACAATGAGCAGTTCTTC	TRBJ2-1	TRBV27	.	few
CASSVDPGKTQYF	TGTGCCAGCAGCGTAGACCCTGGAAAGACCCAGTACTTC	TRBJ2-5	TRBV9	.	.
CASSSPGQSDYGYTF	TGTGCCAGCAGCTCCCCTGGACAGAGCGACTATGGCTACACCTTC	TRBJ1-2	TRBV11-2	.	.
CASSYSGTNRGGEQFF	TGTGCCAGCAGTTACTCCGGGACTAATAGGGGGGGTGAGCAGTTCTTC	TRBJ2-1	TRBV6-5	.	.
CASSFVALQETQYF	TGTGCCAGCAGCTTTGTAGCTCTTCAAGAGACCCAGTACTTC	TRBJ2-5	TRBV7-2	.	.
CASSLERGRAEKLFF	TGTGCCAGCAGCTTAGAACGGGGACGGGCTGAAAAACTGTTTTTT	TRBJ1-4	TRBV7-9	.	.
CASSASGRTDTQYF	TGTGCCAGCAGCGCTAGCGGGCGCACAGATACGCAGTATTTT	TRBJ2-3	TRBV7-8	TRBD2	few
CASSVLDTQYF	TGTGCCAGCAGTGTCCTGGATACGCAGTATTTT	TRBJ2-3	TRBV2	.	.
CSPRDTSTDTQYF	TGCAGCCCCCGGGACACGAGCACAGATACGCAGTATTTT	TRBJ2-3	TRBV29-1	.	.
CASSSPRVRIEEKLFF	TGTGCCAGCAGCTCCCCAAGGGTCAGGATTGAGGAAAAACTGTTTTTT	TRBJ1-4	TRBV7-9	.	.
CASSPPSLGNTEAFF	TGTGCCAGCAGCCCCCCTAGCCTGGGGAACACTGAAGCTTTCTTT	TRBJ1-1	TRBV7-6	.	.
CASSGTRGRYNEQFF	TGCGCCAGCAGTGGGACGAGGGGGAGGTACAATGAGCAGTTCTTC	TRBJ2-1	TRBV4-1	.	few
CASSSMGTISYEQYF	TGTGCCAGCAGTTCCATGGGGACCATTTCCTACGAGCAGTACTTC	TRBJ2-7	TRBV6-5	.	once
CASSQEQGLNTEAFF	TGCGCCAGCAGCCAAGAACAGGGTCTGAACACTGAAGCTTTCTTT	TRBJ1-1	TRBV4-3	.	.
CASSRDRGNQPQHF	TGTGCCAGCAGCCGGGACAGGGGAAATCAGCCCCAGCATTTT	TRBJ1-5	TRBV7-8	TRBD1	.
CASSLGRGSGVQETQYF	TGTGCCAGCAGCTTAGGGAGGGGTAGCGGGGTACAAGAGACCCAGTACTTC	TRBJ2-5	TRBV7-2	TRBD2	.
CASSLSPNTGELFF	TGTGCCAGCAGCTTATCACCGAACACCGGGGAGCTGTTTTTT	TRBJ2-2	TRBV11-2	.	.
CASRWTPAKNIQYF	TGTGCCAGCAGATGGACGCCAGCCAAAAACATTCAGTACTTC	TRBJ2-4	TRBV2	.	.
CASSFGQPNTEAFF	TGTGCCAGCAGCTTTGGACAGCCGAACACTGAAGCTTTCTTT	TRBJ1-1	TRBV7-2	.	.
CASSLGQGYYGYTF	TGTGCCAGCAGCTTGGGTCAGGGGTACTATGGCTACACCTTC	TRBJ1-2	TRBV5-8	.	.
CASSLKIASADTQYF	TGTGCCAGCAGTTTAAAAATAGCCTCAGCAGATACGCAGTATTTT	TRBJ2-3	TRBV27	.	.
CASSYAEAGRNEQFF	TGTGCCAGCAGCTATGCTGAGGCCGGGCGTAATGAGCAGTTCTTC	TRBJ2-1	TRBV11-3	.	once
CASKGAGRETQYF	TGTGCCAGCAAGGGGGCAGGCAGAGAGACCCAGTACTTC	TRBJ2-5	TRBV27	TRBD1	.
CSGGTQADTQYF	TGCAGCGGCGGGACTCAGGCAGATACGCAGTATTTT	TRBJ2-3	TRBV29-1	.	.
CASSGTTDTQYF	TGTGCCAGCAGTGGAACCACAGATACGCAGTATTTT	TRBJ2-3	TRBV7-3	.	.
CASLRGRSTEAFF	TGCGCCAGTCTCCGGGGCCGAAGCACTGAAGCTTTCTTT	TRBJ1-1	TRBV10-2	.	.
CAWNRGLNTEAFF	TGTGCCTGGAACAGGGGACTGAACACTGAAGCTTTCTTT	TRBJ1-1	TRBV30	TRBD1	few
CASSVAGGTTGGEQFF	TGTGCCAGCAGCGTAGCGGGAGGGACCACGGGTGGTGAGCAGTTCTTC	TRBJ2-1	TRBV28	TRBD2	.